The present TCR beta chain was sequenced within a study of blood T cells in healthy people across ages. With V trimmed by 6 bases and J by 7 bases, 5 bases remained unmatched. Germline V gene sequence: CDR1 MDHEN, CDR2 SYDVKM. CDR3 length: 13 amino acids. A sample-barcoded 5' primer and a J-beta primer mix were used in a second PCR of roughly 7 to 11 cycles. TCRdb re-analysed the 5' RACE reads in MiXCR, keeping a single row per CDR3 protein. Of around 1,600,000 distinct CDR3 sequences listed, under 55% are singletons. Sample: blood. The clonotype comes from a woman younger than 35 in good health. The gene calls are TRBV28 and TRBJ2-7; the match to TRBD2 covers 11 bases. The CDR3: CASRELAGAEQYF. For the CDR3, the DNA is TGTGCCAGCAGAGAACTAGCGGGAGCTGAGCAGTACTTC.